This T cell receptor delta chain was found in a study of gamma-delta T cells after stem cell transplantation. TCRdb re-analyzed the RT-PCR reads via CATT. The sample includes some 660 delta-chain clones, roughly 6.3% seen only once; the top ten take around 58%. This clone was observed a few times. TCRdb attributes to this sequence the protein of a much larger clone, which differs from the DNA translation at residue 14; a read error is likely, and the protein displayed is translated from the DNA. This CDR3 comprises 17 residues. From germline, CDR1 is GEAIGNYY and CDR2 EKD. The chain links TRDV2 to TRDJ1, with 12 bases matching TRDD3. The receptor comes from a human donor. It is not recorded whose cells these are; they may come from a transplant donor. The sequencing input was gamma-delta T cells. The CDR3 nucleotides read TGTGCCTGTGACGCCGTACTGGGGGATACCGGCACCGATGAACTCATCTTT. Translated, it gives CACDAVLGDTGTDELIF.